The rows below give T cell receptor beta chains drawn from one sample of a study of cytomegalovirus exposure and HLA in healthy donors. The protocol was immunoSEQ multiplex PCR, while the TCRdb copy is restricted to in-frame clones and leaves out a portion. Among around 190,000 clones, around nine tenths were seen once, and the ten largest hold under 2%. Source material: PBMCs. The source is a young woman in good health and CMV-seronegative. Each CDR3 is given with its conserved first and last residue. Each record gives: clone size, J gene, V gene, D gene, CDR3 protein, CDR3 DNA. A D gene is named only where the DNA matches it firmly. The listing skips clone size in some rows; elsewhere it reads once, few, many or a size class.

-	TRBJ2-1	TRBV5-1	TRBD2	CASSLAGGSNEQFF	TGCGCCAGCAGCTTAGCGGGGGGGTCCAATGAGCAGTTCTTC
few	TRBJ2-5	TRBV28	TRBD1	CASSFWGTGASETQYF	TGTGCCAGCAGTTTTTGGGGGACAGGGGCTTCAGAGACCCAGTACTTC
-	TRBJ2-7	TRBV11-2	TRBD1	CASSARTGEQYF	TGTGCCAGCAGCGCCAGGACAGGGGAGCAGTACTTC
once	TRBJ2-7	TRBV5-6	TRBD1	CASSSATATLGGVLSEQYF	TGTGCCAGCAGCTCCGCCACCGCCACATTAGGGGGCGTATTGTCCGAGCAGTACTTC
-	TRBJ2-1	TRBV9	-	CASSVMSYNEQFF	TGTGCCAGCAGCGTCATGAGCTACAATGAGCAGTTCTTC
-	TRBJ2-5	TRBV2	TRBD2	CASRGSAGEQETQYF	TGTGCCAGCCGGGGGTCTGCGGGAGAGCAAGAGACCCAGTACTTC
-	TRBJ1-4	TRBV6-5	-	CASSDGAEKLFF	TGTGCCAGCAGTGATGGGGCTGAAAAACTGTTTTTT
few	TRBJ2-2	TRBV10-3	TRBD1	CAISGTGASTGELFF	TGTGCCATCAGTGGGACAGGAGCATCCACCGGGGAGCTGTTTTTT
-	TRBJ2-3	TRBV5-1	-	CASSLRPGGTDTQYF	TGCGCCAGCAGCTTGAGGCCCGGGGGCACAGATACGCAGTATTTT
-	TRBJ2-5	TRBV7-2	TRBD2	CASSASGGAETQYF	TGTGCCAGCAGCGCTAGCGGGGGAGCAGAGACCCAGTACTTC
-	TRBJ1-5	TRBV19	-	CASSVAQPRYQPQHF	TGTGCCAGTAGTGTAGCCCAACCGAGGTATCAGCCCCAGCATTTT
-	TRBJ2-7	TRBV15	TRBD2	CATSRGASGSSHSYEQYF	TGTGCCACCAGCAGAGGGGCTAGCGGGAGCTCTCACTCCTACGAGCAGTACTTC
-	TRBJ2-7	TRBV28	-	CASSRGGSPLYEQYF	TGTGCCAGCAGTAGGGGAGGTTCCCCTCTCTACGAGCAGTACTTC
-	TRBJ2-1	TRBV7-9	-	CASSFTGHSYNEQFF	TGTGCCAGCAGCTTTACGGGACACAGCTACAATGAGCAGTTCTTC
-	TRBJ2-7	TRBV10-3	-	CAISEAAGFSYEQYF	TGTGCCATCAGTGAAGCTGCAGGGTTTTCCTACGAGCAGTACTTC
-	TRBJ2-1	TRBV4-3	-	CASSQDGASYNEQFF	TGCGCCAGCAGCCAAGATGGGGCCTCCTACAATGAGCAGTTCTTC
-	TRBJ2-7	TRBV7-2	TRBD2	CASSLGSSGGYGQYF	TGTGCCAGCAGCTTAGGCTCTAGCGGGGGGTACGGACAGTACTTC
-	TRBJ2-5	TRBV7-2	-	CASSLGGRGRTQYF	TGTGCCAGCAGCTTAGGTGGCAGAGGGAGGACCCAGTACTTC
-	TRBJ2-3	TRBV7-9	TRBD1	CASWSDRGGDTQYF	TGTGCCAGCTGGAGCGACAGGGGCGGCGATACGCAGTATTTT
-	TRBJ2-1	TRBV27	TRBD1	CASSSPDRGDYNEQFF	TGTGCCAGCAGTTCCCCCGACAGGGGGGACTACAATGAGCAGTTCTTC
-	TRBJ2-7	TRBV29-1	TRBD1	CSATGDGYEQYF	TGCAGCGCGACAGGGGACGGTTACGAGCAGTACTTC
-	TRBJ1-2	TRBV7-2	-	CASSLGNRDRYGYTF	TGTGCCAGCAGCTTAGGGAACCGGGATCGGTACGGCTACACCTTC
-	TRBJ2-6	TRBV9	-	CASSPLQIPGANVLTF	TGTGCCAGCAGCCCACTGCAAATACCTGGGGCCAACGTCCTGACTTTC
-	TRBJ2-6	TRBV7-2	-	CASSLEGRAEYSGANVLTF	TGTGCCAGCAGCCTAGAGGGTCGAGCGGAGTACTCTGGGGCCAACGTCCTGACTTTC
-	TRBJ2-7	TRBV5-4	TRBD2	CASSLGLAGPTHYEQYF	TGTGCCAGCAGCCTGGGACTAGCGGGACCAACCCACTACGAGCAGTACTTC
-	TRBJ1-3	TRBV6-1	TRBD1	CASSETYRGMATIYF	TGTGCCAGCAGTGAAACGTACAGGGGAATGGCCACCATATATTTT
-	TRBJ2-7	TRBV6-1	-	CASSEAGQGGNEQYF	TGTGCCAGCAGTGAAGCGGGGCAGGGAGGAAACGAGCAGTACTTC
-	TRBJ2-3	TRBV30	-	CAWSVRGPQLTDTQYF	TGTGCCTGGAGTGTAAGGGGTCCACAACTCACAGATACGCAGTATTTT
-	TRBJ1-5	TRBV19	-	CASSSSHRVTGNSNQPQHF	TGTGCCAGTAGTAGTTCCCACAGGGTAACGGGAAATAGCAATCAGCCCCAGCATTTT
-	TRBJ1-3	TRBV11-2	-	CASSLAGGNTIYF	TGTGCCAGCAGCTTAGCGGGTGGAAACACCATATATTTT
-	TRBJ2-7	TRBV28	TRBD2	CASSSTSGEQYF	TGTGCCAGCAGTTCTACTAGCGGCGAGCAGTACTTC
once	TRBJ2-7	TRBV27	TRBD1	CATQDRGQYEQYF	TGTGCCACTCAGGACAGGGGGCAATACGAGCAGTACTTC
once	TRBJ2-3	TRBV7-3	-	CASSLTPVTDTQYF	TGTGCCAGCAGCTTAACCCCGGTTACAGATACGCAGTATTTT
-	TRBJ1-1	TRBV5-1	TRBD1	CASSHDRVETEAFF	TGCGCCAGCAGCCACGACAGGGTGGAAACTGAAGCTTTCTTT
-	TRBJ1-1	TRBV6-5	-	CASTARWQLEAFF	TGTGCCAGCACCGCGCGGTGGCAGCTTGAAGCTTTCTTT
-	TRBJ1-1	TRBV12-5	-	CASGDGISLAGTEAFF	TGTGCTAGTGGTGACGGGATTAGCTTGGCGGGGACTGAAGCTTTCTTT
-	TRBJ1-2	TRBV7-2	-	CASSSPQGRSGYTF	TGTGCCAGCAGCTCACCACAGGGCAGGAGTGGCTACACCTTC
once	TRBJ2-2	TRBV7-2	TRBD2	CASSLAGGPLSTGELFF	TGTGCCAGCAGCTTAGCGGGAGGGCCTCTTAGCACCGGGGAGCTGTTTTTT
-	TRBJ2-3	TRBV30	TRBD2	CAWGGAGGRYF	TGTGCCTGGGGGGGGGCGGGAGGACGGTATTTT
-	TRBJ1-1	TRBV28	-	CASRRPGRPFEAFF	TGTGCCAGCAGACGGCCGGGGAGACCTTTTGAAGCTTTCTTT
few	TRBJ2-1	TRBV7-9	TRBD2	CASQAGSSYNEQFF	TGTGCCAGCCAAGCGGGGAGCTCCTACAATGAGCAGTTCTTC
-	TRBJ1-5	TRBV30	-	CAWSVREASRNQPQHF	TGTGCCTGGAGTGTACGGGAGGCTTCCCGCAATCAGCCCCAGCATTTT
-	TRBJ2-7	TRBV27	TRBD1	CASSRGTGAQEQYF	TGTGCCAGCAGTAGAGGGACAGGGGCACAGGAGCAGTACTTC
-	TRBJ2-1	TRBV12-5	-	CASGLATGTELYNEQFF	TGTGCTAGTGGTTTGGCCACCGGGACTGAGCTATACAATGAGCAGTTCTTC
-	TRBJ1-2	TRBV9	TRBD1	CASSLRWGTGAYGYTF	TGTGCCAGCAGCCTCCGTTGGGGGACAGGGGCTTATGGCTACACCTTC
once	TRBJ1-4	TRBV19	-	CASSTLQGWGNEKLFF	TGTGCCAGTAGTACCCTTCAGGGATGGGGTAATGAAAAACTGTTTTTT